The source of this T cell receptor beta chain is a study of graft-versus-host responses after intestinal transplantation. Study as a whole: Isolated intestinal, liver-intestinal, or multivisceral transplants were what recipients had.

General observations from the study: GvH clonotypes were identified within recipient marrow, with a subset emerging first in ileum or blood.

From germline, CDR1 is SEHNR and CDR2 FQNEAQ (reference sequence). This CDR3 contains 13 residues. V gave up 5 bases and J gave up 4 bases, with 11 bases separating them. Repertoires were generated with immunoSEQ multiplex PCR, while TCRdb's copy carries only in-frame clones and drops some. The data hold about 120,000 clones, with over 85% observed a single time. Turning to this clone: Antigen unknown.

V gene TRBV7-9 combines with J gene TRBJ2-5, with D possibly being TRBD2 (6 bases). The receptor comes from a human donor who received an intestinal transplant. The source material was unstimulated CD4+ T cells sorted from spleen or lymph node cells, sampled before intestinal transplant. The CDR3, as DNA: TGTGCCAGCAGCCCGGGGCGGGGAGAGACCCAGTACTTC. This gives the protein CASSPGRGETQYF.